A selection of T cell receptor beta chains follows, all from one sample in a study of T cells expressing NK-cell markers. TCRdb derives one entry per CDR3 protein from the 5' RACE reads, leaving out DNA. Here the sample table reports under 200,000 distinct CDR3 sequences. The sample comprised blood T cells: a sorted CD56 or NKG2C T cell subset, CD4+ or CD8+ T cells, or bulk PBMC T cells (not recorded which). The receptors were gathered from a woman aged 18 to 75 in good health. CDR3s include the opening cysteine and the closing phenylalanine or tryptophan.

14	TRBV5-1	TRBJ2-5	CASSIDSGDGTQYF
16	TRBV5-8	TRBJ2-7	CASSLGGQGFRGEQYF
13	TRBV2	TRBJ2-4	CASSDETQNIQYF
12	TRBV15	TRBJ1-6	CATSRDVAPLHF
16	TRBV5-1	TRBJ2-1	CASSSQGASSYNEQFF
13	TRBV7-9	TRBJ2-7	CAGGTSGPYEQYF
17	TRBV5-1	TRBJ2-3	CASSSGPSSSSTDTQYF
18	TRBV7-3	TRBJ2-3	CASSSPRGGLAGADTQYF
17	TRBV3-1	TRBJ2-2	CASSQFTGTLNPAELFF
15	TRBV7-3	TRBJ1-1	CASSAQTGLRTEAFF
15	TRBV3-1	TRBJ2-7	CASSPSTSGEHEQYF
15	TRBV2	TRBJ1-2	CASRSPGSRGYGYTF
15	TRBV6-1	TRBJ1-2	CASRGTGTANYGYTF
13	TRBV20-1	TRBJ1-2	CSARDRSNYGYTF
16	TRBV5-1	TRBJ2-5	CASSFGSGGGQETQYF
11	TRBV30	TRBJ2-1	CAWSVQGQQFF
13	TRBV11-2	TRBJ1-1	CASSLEQFTEAFF
13	TRBV12-3/TRBV12-4	TRBJ2-7	CASSFGHSNEQYF
13	TRBV2	TRBJ1-6	CASSEAQRAPLHF
13	TRBV3-1	TRBJ2-7	CASSHGFTYEQYF
15	TRBV2	TRBJ2-2	CASSGSGSNTGELFF
14	TRBV12-3/TRBV12-4	TRBJ2-5	CASSLSGGKETQYF
17	TRBV7-3	TRBJ2-2	CASSLGPGSKNTGELFF
13	TRBV3-1	TRBJ2-1	CASSQDRNSEQFF
14	TRBV20-1	TRBJ2-5	CSARSGRGQETQYF
11	TRBV29-1	TRBJ1-1	CSGGGASEAFF
14	TRBV5-1	TRBJ2-1	CASRGQRIYNEQFF
13	TRBV29-1	TRBJ2-5	CSVVGRGRETQYF
14	TRBV27	TRBJ2-7	CASRRGQNTYEQYF
14	TRBV27	TRBJ2-7	CASTLGGGPYEQYF
16	TRBV10-3	TRBJ2-5	CAISPGLAGVGETQYF
15	TRBV5-1	TRBJ1-1	CASSLTPGQGAEAFF
14	TRBV20-1	TRBJ1-3	CSAAEGGSGNTIYF
13	TRBV20-1	TRBJ2-3	CSTPGNQGDTQYF
13	TRBV2	TRBJ2-7	CASNLQGSNEQYF
15	TRBV15	TRBJ2-3	CATSKGQGGVDTQYF
19	TRBV6-1	TRBJ2-5	CASRDHLAGDTGGRETQYF
16	TRBV18	TRBJ1-2	CASSPPNGPTNYGYTF
17	TRBV7-9	TRBJ1-1	CASSLAVGRGRGTEAFF
14	TRBV12-3/TRBV12-4	TRBJ2-5	CASSPLAGGGTQYF
14	TRBV6-1	TRBJ2-7	CASSEAAGGYEQYF
16	TRBV7-9	TRBJ1-1	CASFPQGSQLNTEAFF
14	TRBV4-1	TRBJ1-1	CASSQMTVPTEAFF
14	TRBV7-3	TRBJ2-7	CASSLAGGTYEQYF
12	TRBV20-1	TRBJ2-3	CSVAGGGDTQYF
13	TRBV6-1	TRBJ2-1	CAGAGGPINEQFF